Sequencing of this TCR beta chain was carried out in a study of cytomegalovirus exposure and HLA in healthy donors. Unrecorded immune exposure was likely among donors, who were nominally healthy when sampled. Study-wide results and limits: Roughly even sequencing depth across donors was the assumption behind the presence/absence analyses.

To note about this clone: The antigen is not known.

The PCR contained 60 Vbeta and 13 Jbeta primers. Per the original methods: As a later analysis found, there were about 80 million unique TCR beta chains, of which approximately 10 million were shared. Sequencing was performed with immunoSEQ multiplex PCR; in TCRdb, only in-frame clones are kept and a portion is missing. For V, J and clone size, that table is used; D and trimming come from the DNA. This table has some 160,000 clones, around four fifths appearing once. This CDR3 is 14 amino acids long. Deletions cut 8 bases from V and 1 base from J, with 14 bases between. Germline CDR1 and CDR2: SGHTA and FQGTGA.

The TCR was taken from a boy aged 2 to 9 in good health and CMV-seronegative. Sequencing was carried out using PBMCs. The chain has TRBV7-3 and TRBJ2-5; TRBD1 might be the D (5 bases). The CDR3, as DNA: TGTGCCAGCCCAATAGGGGTCCGCCAAGAGACCCAGTACTTC. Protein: CASPIGVRQETQYF. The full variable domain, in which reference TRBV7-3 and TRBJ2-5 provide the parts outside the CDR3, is GAGVSQTPSNKVTEKGKYVELRCDPISGHTALYWYRQSLGQGPEFLIYFQGTGAADDSGLPNDRFFAVRPEGSVSTLKIQRTERGDSAVYLCASPIGVRQETQYFGPGTRLLVL.